This paragraph reports one T cell receptor beta chain. Antigen: not known. Germline values: CDR1 LNHDA, CDR2 SQIVND (reference sequence). V lost 5 bases to trimming and J lost 4 bases; unmatched junction nucleotides: 8. The CDR3 runs 15 residues. The data were obtained in a study of OX40 agonist ivuxolimab in advanced cancers. Study in general: Ivuxolimab was delivered to patients intravenously every 2 weeks at doses spanning 0.01 to 10 mg/kg. There were three patients with partial responses, one having hepatocellular carcinoma and two cutaneous melanoma.

Study results and caveats: At 0.1 to 3.0 mg/kg and by week 6, clonal expansion occurred in CD4+ and CD8+ blood T cells.

The data were produced by immunoSEQ multiplex PCR, yet TCRdb's version contains in-frame clones alone and is incomplete. The profile shows 20,000 to 25,000 clones, around 90% of them singletons. This chain connects TRBV19 to TRBJ2-1, with 7 nucleotides matching TRBD1. The TCR sequence derives from an adult with an advanced solid tumor such as melanoma, head and neck, liver or kidney cancer. This material consisted of CD4+ or CD8+ T cells sorted from blood, taken in a trial of the OX40 agonist ivuxolimab. CDR3 in amino acids: CASSARDSHYNEQFF. CDR3 bases: TGTGCCAGTAGTGCCCGGGACAGCCATTACAATGAGCAGTTCTTC.